A single sample is the source of the 18 T cell receptor beta chains below, sequenced in a study of human T cells and chemical hapten exposure (dated by TCRdb to the early 2020s). Total RNA was isolated from unfractionated whole blood collected in Tempus Blood RNA tubes. Receptor libraries were prepared by 5' RACE. The run used an Illumina MiSeq. The raw public reads went through TCRdb reprocessing: fastp at Q25, MiXCR clone calling, in-frame beta chains kept. Identical CDR3 protein sequences are pooled into one entry, listed with their most common genes and DNA. Here the sample has under 150,000 distinct CDR3 sequences; approximately 19% occur a single time. 2.8% of the sample comes from the top ten. Receptor source: a human donor in good health.

The rearrangement joins TRBV29-1 to TRBJ1-2; D gene uncertain. The CDR3 runs to 11 residues. CDR1 SQVTM and CDR2 ANQGSEA come from the germline V gene. V gave up 4 bases and J gave up 3 bases, with 6 bases separating them. CDR3 in amino acids: CSVGTDYGYTF. DNA for the CDR3: TGCAGCGTTGGGACCGACTATGGCTACACCTTC. Looking up the rest from reference TRBV29-1 and TRBJ1-2 gives the full variable domain: SAVISQKPSRDICQRGTSLTIQCQVDSQVTMMFWYRQQPGQSLTLIATANQGSEATYESGFVIDKFPISRPNLTFSTLTVSNMSPEDSSIYLCSVGTDYGYTFGSGTRLTVV.

The count of this clonotype is one. The chain couples TRBV11-2 to TRBJ1-4; the D gene is possibly TRBD1 (5 bases). This CDR3 is built from 16 residues. Per the germline V gene, CDR1 is SGHAT and CDR2 is FQNNGV. V was cut by 2 bases and J by 8 bases, with 18 bases left in between. CDR3 in DNA: TGTGCCAGCAGCTTAACGACAGCCCTGGGAGGAGAAAAACTGTTTTTT. Protein product: CASSLTTALGGEKLFF.

This clonotype turned up a few times. The rearrangement links TRBV20-1 to TRBJ2-3, with 10 nucleotides matching TRBD2. Germline values: CDR1 DFQATT, CDR2 SNEGSKA (reference sequence). V was pared by 0 bases and J by 6 bases, with 9 bases of the junction left unmatched. This CDR3 has 16 amino acids. CDR3 protein: CSARDPSGRAADTQYF. CDR3 coding DNA: TGCAGTGCTAGAGATCCCAGCGGGAGGGCCGCGGATACGCAGTATTTT.

This clonotype was seen a handful of times. The gene calls are TRBV27 and TRBJ2-5; 8 positions agree with TRBD2. Germline CDR1 reads MNHEY; CDR2 reads SMNVEV (reference sequence). This CDR3 has 13 residues. V lost 8 bases, J lost 5 bases, and 7 bases stayed unmatched. CDR3 DNA: TGTGCCAGCGGACTAGCTGGGACTGAGACCCAGTACTTC. It is translated as CASGLAGTETQYF.

This clonotype was seen more than once but under ten times. J is TRBJ1-1 and V is TRBV6-6, with a weak D call TRBD1 (5 bases). There are 14 residues in the CDR3. CDR1 is MNHNY and CDR2 is SVGAGI in the germline V gene (reference sequence). Trimming shortened V by 2 bases and J by 2 bases, and 9 bases separated the two germline ends. The CDR3 here is CASSYGRGNTEAFF. DNA of the CDR3: TGTGCCAGCAGTTACGGAAGGGGAAACACTGAAGCTTTCTTT.

This clonotype was seen at least ten times. The chain uses TRBV20-1 and TRBJ2-5; 9 nucleotides line up with TRBD2. The CDR3 has 13 amino acids. Germline lookup yields CDR1 DFQATT and CDR2 SNEGSKA (reference sequence). V was pared by 2 bases and J by 5 bases, with 3 bases of the junction left unmatched. Here the CDR3 DNA reads TGCAGTGCTAGACGCGGGGGGGGCGAGACCCAGTACTTC. It encodes CSARRGGGETQYF.

This clonotype was recorded a few times. The chain joins TRBV27 to TRBJ1-1; 7 nucleotides align to TRBD1. J was trimmed by 0 bases and V by 6 bases; bases with no gene match: 4. The CDR3 totals 14 residues. Germline CDR1 reads MNHEY; CDR2 reads SMNVEV (reference sequence). The CDR3 DNA reads as TGTGCCAGCAGACGGGGACAGCTGAACACTGAAGCTTTCTTT. This translates into CASRRGQLNTEAFF.

In its sample, this clonotype was seen a few times. The chain couples TRBV5-6 to TRBJ2-3, with 7 bases identical to TRBD1. This CDR3 has 14 residues. J was trimmed by 2 bases and V by 4 bases; bases with no gene match: 4. Germline loops: CDR1 SGHDT, CDR2 YYEEEE. CDR3 protein: CASSGDRYTDTQYF. CDR3 bases: TGTGCCAGCAGCGGGGACAGATACACAGATACGCAGTATTTT.

This clonotype was counted a few times. This chain connects TRBV12-3 or TRBV12-4 to TRBJ1-3; the D is unclear. CDR3 length: 12 amino acids. Trimming shortened V by 4 bases and J by 4 bases, and 5 bases separated the two germline ends. The CDR3, as DNA: TGTGCCAGCAGTTACAAGGGAAACACCATATATTTT. Protein product: CASSYKGNTIYF.

This clonotype has more than one count but fewer than ten. The V gene is TRBV29-1, the J gene TRBJ1-2; the D gene is possibly TRBD1 (6 bases). Germline-derived CDR1 and CDR2 are SQVTM and ANQGSEA. The CDR3 is 14 amino acids. V gave up 1 base and J gave up 0 bases, with 9 bases separating them. CDR3 nucleotide sequence: TGCAGCGTTGAAGGGCGGACAGCTAACTATGGCTACACCTTC. This sequence encodes CSVEGRTANYGYTF.

The chain couples TRBV29-1 to TRBJ2-3; 8 bases are shared with TRBD1. The J segment lost 3 bases and the V segment lost 5 bases, leaving 4 bases of the junction unmatched. The CDR3 length is 13 residues. Germline loops: CDR1 SQVTM, CDR2 ANQGSEA. CDR3 region: CSVPGGGTDTQYF. CDR3 bases: TGCAGCGTTCCAGGGGGCGGTACAGATACGCAGTATTTT.

This sequence joins TRBV20-1 and TRBJ1-6, with 7 bases matching TRBD1. V shed 5 bases and J 0 bases; nucleotides not matched to a gene: 7. The CDR3 loop spans 16 amino acids. Germline V gene lookup returns CDR1 DFQATT and CDR2 SNEGSKA (reference sequence). The chain's CDR3 is CSAPRQGPSYNSPLHF. In DNA form, the CDR3 reads TGCAGTGCTCCCCGACAGGGCCCCTCCTATAATTCACCCCTCCACTTT.

This clonotype has only a few counts. CDR3 nucleotide sequence: TGTGCCAGCAGCACCGCGGGGTATAGCAATCAGCCCCAGCATTTT. Protein: CASSTAGYSNQPQHF. The chain is built from TRBV28 and TRBJ1-5; D is ambiguous. Germline-derived CDR1 and CDR2 are MDHEN and SYDVKM. With 6 bases removed from V and 0 bases from J, the gap between germline ends came to 12 bases. CDR3 size: 15 residues. The full variable domain, its missing parts supplied by reference TRBV28 and TRBJ1-5, is DVKVTQSSRYLVKRTGEKVFLECVQDMDHENMFWYRQDPGLGLRLIYFSYDVKMKEKGDIPEGYSVSREKKERFSLILESASTNQTSMYLCASSTAGYSNQPQHFGDGTRLSIL.

This clonotype has a handful of counts. V and J are TRBV29-1 and TRBJ2-5; no clear D gene. The CDR3 spans 14 residues. Trimming left V 6 bases short and J 2 bases short, with 16 bases between. CDR1 is SQVTM and CDR2 is ANQGSEA in the germline V gene. DNA of the CDR3: TGCAGCGTGCGGCGCCTTGCCGGACAAGAGACCCAGTACTTC. Its protein is CSVRRLAGQETQYF.

The chain uses TRBV11-2 and TRBJ2-1; 15 bases fit TRBD2. CDR3 size: 16 residues. The trim removed 0 bases at V and 13 bases at J, leaving 7 bases unmatched. In germline, CDR1 is SGHAT, CDR2 FQNNGV. The CDR3 coding sequence is TGTGCCAGCAGCTTAGATATGGGACTAGCGGGAGGAAGACAGTTCTTC. Encoded protein: CASSLDMGLAGGRQFF.

This clonotype was recorded a few times. This chain joins TRBV2 and TRBJ2-1, with TRBD1 matching 9 bases. CDR3 size: 14 residues. Trimming cost V 5 bases and J 9 bases; bases outside gene matches: 8. CDR1 is SNHLY, CDR2 FYNNEI, per germline. The CDR3 protein is CASSQRTGVPEQFF. The CDR3 DNA reads as TGTGCCAGCAGTCAGCGGACAGGGGTCCCTGAGCAGTTCTTC. Full variable domain (rest looked up from reference TRBV2 and TRBJ2-1): EPEVTQTPSHQVTQMGQEVILRCVPISNHLYFYWYRQILGQKVEFLVSFYNNEISEKSEIFDDQFSVERPDGSNFTLKIRSTKLEDSAMYFCASSQRTGVPEQFFGPGTRLTVL.

This clonotype was counted a few times. The rearrangement links TRBV23-1 to TRBJ2-3, with D unclear. TRBV23-1 is noted as an ORF with a role that remains uncertain. V was clipped by 7 bases and J by 2 bases, with 13 bases between them. The CDR3 extends over 14 amino acids. DNA of the CDR3: TGCGCCAGCACCCTTCCCTACACCACAGATACGCAGTATTTT. As protein: CASTLPYTTDTQYF.

This clonotype was seen a handful of times. The V and J genes are TRBV2 and TRBJ1-5; 7 bases fit TRBD1. With 7 bases clipped from V and 5 bases from J, the junction kept 8 bases outside the gene matches. The CDR3 is 14 residues long. Germline V gene data show CDR1 as SNHLY and CDR2 as FYNNEI. This CDR3 is CASTEGQLDQPQHF. CDR3 nucleotides: TGTGCCAGCACCGAGGGACAGCTGGATCAGCCCCAGCATTTT. Together with reference TRBV2 and TRBJ1-5, the CDR3 gives the full variable domain: EPEVTQTPSHQVTQMGQEVILRCVPISNHLYFYWYRQILGQKVEFLVSFYNNEISEKSEIFDDQFSVERPDGSNFTLKIRSTKLEDSAMYFCASTEGQLDQPQHFGDGTRLSIL.